These 2 T cell receptor beta chains share one sample of origin, sequenced in a study of cytomegalovirus exposure and HLA in healthy donors. Researchers ran the PCR with 60 Vbeta and 13 Jbeta primers. Repertoires were generated with immunoSEQ multiplex PCR, while TCRdb's copy carries only in-frame clones and drops some. Of 200,000 to 250,000 clones in the sample, about 80% were seen once. Material for sequencing was PBMCs. These receptors originate from a woman aged 35 to 49 in good health and CMV-seronegative.

The genes are TRBV14 and TRBJ1-4; no clear D gene. Germline V gene sequence: CDR1 SGHDN, CDR2 FVKESK. The CDR3 sequence is 16 residues long. The V and J ends lost 4 bases and 7 bases respectively, with 19 bases between them. In DNA form, the CDR3 reads TGTGCCAGCAGCCTTCAACGGAGGCCGGCTTCTGAAAAACTGTTTTTT. This codes for CASSLQRRPASEKLFF.

Note on this clone: The junction shows a germline mismatch at one end, possibly a read error. The chain links TRBV7-9 to TRBJ2-7, with 8 positions matching TRBD1. CDR1 and CDR2 from the germline V gene are SEHNR and FQNEAQ (reference sequence). The CDR3 loop spans 16 amino acids. The CDR3 sequence: CSSSLVAGTGAYEQYF. CDR3 nucleotides: TGTTCCAGCAGCTTAGTTGCCGGGACAGGTGCCTACGAGCAGTACTTC. Drawing the rest from reference TRBV7-9 and TRBJ2-7, the complete variable domain is DTGVSQNPRHKITKRGQNVTFRCDPISEHNRLYWYRQTLGQGPEFLTYFQNEAQLEKSRLLSDRFSAERPKGSFSTLEIQRTEQGDSAMYLCSSSLVAGTGAYEQYFGPGTRLTVT.